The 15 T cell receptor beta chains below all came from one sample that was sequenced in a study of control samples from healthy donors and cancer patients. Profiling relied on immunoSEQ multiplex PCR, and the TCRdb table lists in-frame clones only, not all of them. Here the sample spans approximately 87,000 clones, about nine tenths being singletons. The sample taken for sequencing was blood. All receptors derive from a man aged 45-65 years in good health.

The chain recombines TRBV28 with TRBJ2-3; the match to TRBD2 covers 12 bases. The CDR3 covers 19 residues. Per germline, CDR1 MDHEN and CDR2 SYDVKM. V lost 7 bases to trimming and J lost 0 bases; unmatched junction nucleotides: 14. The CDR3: CASTPGGLAGGNSTDTQYF. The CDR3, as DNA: TGTGCCAGCACCCCGGGGGGGCTAGCGGGGGGGAATAGCACAGATACGCAGTATTTT.

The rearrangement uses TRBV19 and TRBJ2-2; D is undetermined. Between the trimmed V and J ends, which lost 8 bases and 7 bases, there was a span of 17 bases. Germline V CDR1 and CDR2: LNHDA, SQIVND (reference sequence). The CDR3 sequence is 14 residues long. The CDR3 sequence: CASQLRPDGGELFF. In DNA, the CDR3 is TGTGCCAGTCAACTCAGACCCGACGGCGGGGAGCTGTTTTTT. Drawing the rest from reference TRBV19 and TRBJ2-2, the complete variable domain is DGGITQSPKYLFRKEGQNVTLSCEQNLNHDAMYWYRQDPGQGLRLIYYSQIVNDFQKGDIAEGYSVSREKKESFPLTVTSAQKNPTAFYLCASQLRPDGGELFFGEGSRLTVL.

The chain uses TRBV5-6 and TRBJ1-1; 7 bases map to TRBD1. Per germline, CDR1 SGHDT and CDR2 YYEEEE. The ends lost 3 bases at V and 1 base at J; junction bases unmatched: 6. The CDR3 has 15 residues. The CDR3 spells CASSWSTGWNTEAFF. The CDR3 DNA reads TGTGCCAGCAGCTGGTCGACAGGGTGGAACACTGAAGCTTTCTTT.

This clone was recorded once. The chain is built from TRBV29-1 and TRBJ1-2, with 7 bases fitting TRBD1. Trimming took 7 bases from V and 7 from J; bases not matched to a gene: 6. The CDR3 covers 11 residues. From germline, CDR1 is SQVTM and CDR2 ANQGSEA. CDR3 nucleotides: TGCAGCGCCACAGGGGTGGGTGGCTACACCTTC. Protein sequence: CSATGVGGYTF.

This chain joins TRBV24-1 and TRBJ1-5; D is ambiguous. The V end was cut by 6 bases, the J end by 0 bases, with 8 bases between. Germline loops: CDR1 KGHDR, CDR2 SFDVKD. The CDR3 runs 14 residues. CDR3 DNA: TGTGCCACCAGTCCAAACTTTAGCAATCAGCCCCAGCATTTT. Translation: CATSPNFSNQPQHF.

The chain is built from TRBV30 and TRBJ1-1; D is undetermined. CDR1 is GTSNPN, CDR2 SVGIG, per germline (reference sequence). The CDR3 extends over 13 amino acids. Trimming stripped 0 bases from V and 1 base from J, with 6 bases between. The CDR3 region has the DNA TGTGCCTGGAGTGTACATCCGAACACTGAAGCTTTCTTT. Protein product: CAWSVHPNTEAFF. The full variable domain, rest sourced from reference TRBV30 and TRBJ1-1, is SQTIHQWPATLVQPVGSPLSLECTVEGTSNPNLYWYRQAAGRGLQLLFYSVGIGQISSEVPQNLSASRPQDRQFILSSKKLLLSDSGFYLCAWSVHPNTEAFFGQGTRLTVV.

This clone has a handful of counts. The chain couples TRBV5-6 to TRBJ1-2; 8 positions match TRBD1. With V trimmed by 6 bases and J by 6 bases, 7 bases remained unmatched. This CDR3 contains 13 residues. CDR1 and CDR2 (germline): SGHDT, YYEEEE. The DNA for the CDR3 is TGTGCCAGCACCAGACAGGGGACGGATGGCTACACCTTC. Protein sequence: CASTRQGTDGYTF.

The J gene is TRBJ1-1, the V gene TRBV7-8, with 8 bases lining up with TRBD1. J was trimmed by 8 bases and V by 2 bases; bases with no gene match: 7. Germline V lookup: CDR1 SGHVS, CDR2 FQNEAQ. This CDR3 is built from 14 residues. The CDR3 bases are TGTGCCAGCAGCTTAAAATGGCAGGGGGCAGAAGCTTTCTTT. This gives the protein CASSLKWQGAEAFF.

The CDR3 loop reads CASSPHQGETQYF. The CDR3 region has the DNA TGTGCCAGCTCACCGCATCAGGGGGAGACCCAGTACTTC. V gene TRBV18 combines with J gene TRBJ2-5, with D tentatively TRBD1 (6 bases). The length of the CDR3 is 13 residues. Germline CDR1 reads KGHSH; CDR2 reads LQKENI. V lost 3 bases and J lost 5, with 10 bases in between.

The CDR3 nucleotides are TGTGCCAGCAGTTACTCGATGGGGGGAACTGAAGCTTTCTTT. Encoded protein: CASSYSMGGTEAFF. The chain is built from TRBV6-2 or TRBV6-3 and TRBJ1-1; perhaps TRBD1 as D (5 bases). V lost 0 bases and J lost 5, with 10 bases in between. The CDR3 sequence is 14 residues long. Germline CDR1 and CDR2: MNHEY and SVGEGT.

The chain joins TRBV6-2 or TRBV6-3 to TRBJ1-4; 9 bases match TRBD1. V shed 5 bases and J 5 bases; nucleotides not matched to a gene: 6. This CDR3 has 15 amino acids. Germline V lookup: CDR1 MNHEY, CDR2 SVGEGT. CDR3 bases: TGTGCCAGCAGTGATTTCGGGACAGGGAATGAAAAACTGTTTTTT. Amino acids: CASSDFGTGNEKLFF.

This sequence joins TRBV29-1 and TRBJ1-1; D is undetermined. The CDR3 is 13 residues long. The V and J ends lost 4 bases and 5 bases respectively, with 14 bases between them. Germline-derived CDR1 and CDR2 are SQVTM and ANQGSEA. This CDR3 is CSVVWVEGTEAFF. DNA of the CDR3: TGCAGCGTTGTATGGGTGGAGGGAACTGAAGCTTTCTTT.

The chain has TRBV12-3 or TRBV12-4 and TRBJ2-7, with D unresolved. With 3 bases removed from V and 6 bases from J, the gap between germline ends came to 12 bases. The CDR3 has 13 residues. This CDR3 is CASSFEELSEQYF. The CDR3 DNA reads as TGTGCCAGCAGTTTCGAGGAGTTGAGCGAGCAGTACTTC.

CDR3 region: CASSQVGGDFAFF. For the CDR3, the DNA is TGTGCCAGCAGCCAAGTGGGGGGGGATTTCGCTTTCTTT. The genes are TRBV3-1 (or the pseudogene TRBV3-2) and TRBJ1-1, with D perhaps TRBD1 (5 bases). The CDR3 totals 13 residues. Per germline, CDR1 LGHDT and CDR2 YNNKEL (reference sequence). V was cut by 1 base and J by 11 bases, with 14 bases left in between.

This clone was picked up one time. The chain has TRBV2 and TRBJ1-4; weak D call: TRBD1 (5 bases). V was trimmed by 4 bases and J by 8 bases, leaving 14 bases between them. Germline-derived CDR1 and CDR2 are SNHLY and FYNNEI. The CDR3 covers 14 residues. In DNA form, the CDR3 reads TGTGCCAGCAGTGCCGGGACCGCACGAGAAAAACTGTTTTTT. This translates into CASSAGTAREKLFF.